Presented here are 10 T cell receptor beta chains from one specimen sequenced in a study of blood T cell repertoires in COVID-19. The table came from immunoSEQ multiplex PCR; TCRdb's copy has only in-frame clones and leaves some out. The table lists roughly 260,000 clones, 80% to 90% of them singletons, with 3.5% to 4% in the top ten. The sample consisted of PBMCs or T cells enriched from blood (not recorded which). These receptors all come from a woman aged 40 to 49 who had been exposed to COVID-19.

The CDR3 region has the DNA TGTGCCAGTAGCCCCTCTAGGGGATCGGCCCAGCATTTT. It codes for CASSPSRGSAQHF. V gene TRBV19 combines with J gene TRBJ1-5, with D tentatively TRBD1 (5 bases). Looked up from germline, CDR1 is LNHDA and CDR2 is SQIVND (reference sequence). Trimming removed 6 bases at V and 11 bases at J, with 17 bases between. The CDR3 has 13 residues.

The table lists this clone with many counts. The chain joins TRBV7-9 to TRBJ1-1, with D possibly being TRBD1 (6 bases). This CDR3 is 12 amino acids long. Per germline, CDR1 SEHNR and CDR2 FQNEAQ (reference sequence). Between the trimmed V and J ends, which lost 2 bases and 5 bases, there was a span of 6 bases. CDR3: CASSLTGTEAFF. For the CDR3, the DNA is TGTGCCAGCAGCTTAACAGGGACTGAAGCTTTCTTT.

The V call is TRBV4-2, the J call TRBJ2-7; 10 positions match TRBD1. Trimming cost V 3 bases and J 5 bases; bases outside gene matches: 7. Germline assignment: CDR1 LGHNA and CDR2 YNFKEQ. The CDR3 consists of 15 residues. CDR3 nucleotides: TGTGCCAGCAGCCAGCCGGGACAGGGGAGCGACGAGCAGTACTTC. Protein: CASSQPGQGSDEQYF.

The chain combines TRBV7-2 with TRBJ2-2, with a possible D match to TRBD1 (6 bases). V lost 5 bases and J 0 bases, leaving 13 bases between the germline ends. Germline V gene lookup returns CDR1 SGHTA and CDR2 FQGNSA. The CDR3 runs to 16 residues. The CDR3 nucleotides read TGTGCCAGCAGCCCGCAGGGGACCACGAACACCGGGGAGCTGTTTTTT. It specifies CASSPQGTTNTGELFF. Together with reference TRBV7-2 and TRBJ2-2, the CDR3 gives the full variable domain: GAGVSQSPSNKVTEKGKDVELRCDPISGHTALYWYRQSLGQGLEFLIYFQGNSAPDKSGLPSDRFSAERTGGSVSTLTIQRTQQEDSAVYLCASSPQGTTNTGELFFGEGSRLTVL.

The chain employs TRBV11-2 and TRBJ1-5, with TRBD1 matching over 11 bases. The J segment lost 6 bases and the V segment lost 5 bases, leaving 6 bases of the junction unmatched. Germline CDR1 reads SGHAT; CDR2 reads FQNNGV. The CDR3 spans 15 residues. Here the CDR3 DNA reads TGTGCCAGCAGCGACGGGACAGGGGGTTTTCAGCCCCAGCATTTT. Amino acid sequence: CASSDGTGGFQPQHF.

The chain couples TRBV20-1 to TRBJ1-1; 9 bases fit TRBD1. Losses at the gene ends were 8 bases for V and 10 bases for J; bases not matched to a gene: 8. The CDR3 runs 11 residues. The germline gives CDR1 DFQATT, CDR2 SNEGSKA (reference sequence). The chain's CDR3 is CSQGQGLGAFF. CDR3 in DNA: TGCAGTCAGGGACAGGGCCTTGGAGCTTTCTTT.

The chain has TRBV2 and TRBJ1-6; TRBD1 is a possible D gene (5 bases). The germline gives CDR1 SNHLY, CDR2 FYNNEI. CDR3 length equals 14 residues. V was pared by 3 bases and J by 8 bases, with 11 bases between. The CDR3 reads CASSEAGFHSPLHF. In DNA form, the CDR3 reads TGTGCCAGCAGTGAGGCAGGGTTTCATTCACCCCTCCACTTT.

The chain is built from TRBV7-2 and TRBJ1-1, with a possible D match to TRBD1 (6 bases). CDR1 SGHTA and CDR2 FQGNSA come from the germline V gene. Deletions cut 2 bases from V and 4 bases from J, with 17 bases between. This CDR3 spans 16 amino acids. The CDR3 here is CASSLITGGLSTEAFF. The CDR3 DNA reads as TGTGCCAGCAGCTTAATTACGGGGGGCCTGAGCACTGAAGCTTTCTTT.

The rearrangement joins TRBV6-2 or TRBV6-3 to TRBJ2-3, with 8 bases matching TRBD2. V shed 2 bases, J shed 2 bases, and the junction held 9 bases outside the gene matches. The germline gives CDR1 MNHEY, CDR2 SVGEGT. The CDR3 runs to 17 residues. CDR3 sequence: CASSYLTSGAYTDTQYF. The CDR3 bases are TGTGCCAGCAGTTACCTTACTAGCGGCGCCTACACAGATACGCAGTATTTT.

This chain links TRBV7-3 with TRBJ1-1; no reliable D call. V was shortened by 6 bases and J by 1 base, with 12 bases between the two germline ends. The CDR3 runs to 14 residues. The V gene's germline CDR1 is SGHTA and CDR2 FQGTGA. CDR3 nucleotides: TGTGCCAGCAGTCCCACAGCCTCGAACACTGAAGCTTTCTTT. As protein: CASSPTASNTEAFF.